This T cell receptor beta chain is from a study of shared clonotypes between healthy human individuals. Study overall: The donor pool was made up of a couple of women and a few men aged 18 to 49. Findings and limits, study-wide: Relative to clonotypes present in all four donors, those not shared had lower generation probabilities. Larger estimated richness was generally recorded for naive subsets relative to memory subsets.

Note on this clone: The antigen is not known.

This CDR3 region has 16 residues. Germline CDR1 SGHNT, CDR2 YYREEE (reference sequence). V lost 4 bases, J lost 7 bases, and 23 bases lay in between. How the authors handled the data: Junction-only immunoSEQ data arrived without quality scores, meaning filtering differed. Produced via immunoSEQ multiplex PCR; TCRdb's table is partial and in-frame only. For V, J and clone size, that table is used; D and trimming come from the DNA. The table has millions of clones, approximately 94% seen once. The J gene is TRBJ1-2, the V gene TRBV5-4; D might be TRBD1 (6 bases). The TCR originated in a man aged 18-30 years in good health. Sequencing input: naive CD4+ T cells sorted from blood. Indicated subset: CD45RA+ positively selected. The CDR3 loop is CASSTIAGGSRGGYTF. The CDR3 DNA reads TGTGCCAGCAGCACCATTGCGGGGGGCAGTAGAGGTGGCTACACCTTC.